The 31 T cell receptor beta chains reported below all come from one sample, sequenced in a study of cytomegalovirus exposure and HLA in healthy donors. The PCR made use of 60 Vbeta and 13 Jbeta primers. Here immunoSEQ multiplex PCR was the method, and the copy in TCRdb shows in-frame clones only, minus some. The table records about 160,000 clones, 70% to 80% of them present only once. Specimen: PBMCs. These receptor sequences come from a young man in good health and CMV-seropositive.

The chain carries TRBV28 and TRBJ2-3; a possible D gene is TRBD2 (5 bases). Germline loops: CDR1 MDHEN, CDR2 SYDVKM. Trimming removed 3 bases from V and 5 bases from J, with 9 bases in between. The CDR3 totals 13 residues. CDR3 sequence (DNA): TGTGCCAGCAGTTTCGGAGGCGTAGATACGCAGTATTTT. Translating gives CASSFGGVDTQYF. Combining the CDR3 with reference TRBV28 and TRBJ2-3 gives the whole variable domain DVKVTQSSRYLVKRTGEKVFLECVQDMDHENMFWYRQDPGLGLRLIYFSYDVKMKEKGDIPEGYSVSREKKERFSLILESASTNQTSMYLCASSFGGVDTQYFGPGTRLTVL.

The chain joins TRBV6-4 to TRBJ2-1; 11 nucleotides agree with TRBD2. Germline V lookup: CDR1 MRHNA, CDR2 SNTAGT. The length of the CDR3 is 14 residues. V was clipped by 3 bases and J by 7 bases; unmatched bases: 2. DNA for the CDR3: TGTGCCAGCAGTGAGGGACTAGCGGTTAATGAGCAGTTCTTC. Translation gives CASSEGLAVNEQFF.

The chain couples TRBV4-2 to TRBJ2-1, with 7 bases lining up with TRBD2. This CDR3 is 15 amino acids long. CDR1 is LGHNA, CDR2 YNFKEQ, per germline. V lost 5 bases, J lost 3 bases, and 7 bases stayed unmatched. The CDR3 here is CASSALAGVYNEQFF. The CDR3 DNA sequence: TGTGCCAGCAGCGCACTTGCGGGAGTCTACAATGAGCAGTTCTTC.

The chain links TRBV7-8 to TRBJ2-7; 9 nucleotides line up with TRBD2. Germline V gives CDR1 SGHVS, CDR2 FQNEAQ. The CDR3 is 17 amino acids. V lost 1 base to trimming and J lost 2 bases; unmatched junction nucleotides: 9. The CDR3 sequence is CASSLGLRGRVPYEQYF. CDR3 in DNA: TGTGCCAGCAGCTTAGGTCTGCGCGGGAGGGTCCCCTACGAGCAGTACTTC.

The chain combines TRBV2 with TRBJ1-4; D call uncertain. Trimming removed 7 bases from V and 4 bases from J, with 16 bases in between. This CDR3 is built from 15 residues. Germline loops: CDR1 SNHLY, CDR2 FYNNEI. CDR3 nucleotide sequence: TGTGCCAGCAAGGGATATGAGAGGGTTAATGAAAAACTGTTTTTT. This sequence encodes CASKGYERVNEKLFF. The entire variable domain, with the rest obtained from reference TRBV2 and TRBJ1-4, is as follows: EPEVTQTPSHQVTQMGQEVILRCVPISNHLYFYWYRQILGQKVEFLVSFYNNEISEKSEIFDDQFSVERPDGSNFTLKIRSTKLEDSAMYFCASKGYERVNEKLFFGSGTQLSVL.

The chain links TRBV29-1 to TRBJ2-7; D unresolved. V lost 4 bases and J lost 0, with 10 bases in between. Per germline, CDR1 SQVTM and CDR2 ANQGSEA. The CDR3 consists of 13 residues. CDR3 nucleotide sequence: TGCAGCGTTGTCCCCGTCAGCTCCTACGAGCAGTACTTC. Translation gives CSVVPVSSYEQYF.

The gene calls are TRBV6-5 and TRBJ2-2; possible D gene TRBD1, 6 bases. Trimming took 6 bases from V and 5 from J, leaving 16 bases between them. The CDR3 is made up of 15 amino acids. CDR1 is MNHEY and CDR2 is SVGAGI in the germline V gene. The CDR3 reads CASRQGGWKTGELFF. The DNA for the CDR3 is TGTGCCAGCAGACAGGGCGGTTGGAAGACCGGGGAGCTGTTTTTT.

The V and J genes are TRBV5-1 and TRBJ1-4; D gene uncertain. V was cut by 3 bases and J by 7 bases, with 19 bases left in between. Germline assignment: CDR1 SGHRS and CDR2 YFSETQ. There are 16 residues in the CDR3. CDR3 loop: CASSSGEGRGTEKLFF. Here the CDR3 DNA reads TGCGCCAGCAGCTCAGGAGAGGGCAGAGGCACTGAAAAACTGTTTTTT.

The chain is built from TRBV27 and TRBJ2-2, with D possibly being TRBD1 (6 bases). From germline, CDR1 is MNHEY and CDR2 SMNVEV (reference sequence). V was cut by 5 bases and J by 0 bases, with 7 bases left in between. This CDR3 contains 14 residues. The CDR3: CASSGQPNTGELFF. The DNA for the CDR3 is TGTGCCAGCAGTGGACAGCCGAACACCGGGGAGCTGTTTTTT.

The chain links TRBV19 to TRBJ2-2, with 7 nucleotides matching TRBD1. The V and J ends lost 2 bases and 5 bases, in that order; junction bases with no gene match: 5. The CDR3 consists of 15 residues. CDR1 and CDR2 from the germline V gene are LNHDA and SQIVND (reference sequence). The CDR3 spells CASSIRGGETGELFF. The DNA of the CDR3 is TGTGCCAGTAGTATACGAGGGGGCGAAACCGGGGAGCTGTTTTTT.

The chain links TRBV7-9 to TRBJ2-7; D gene ambiguous. The germline V gene encodes CDR1 SEHNR and CDR2 FQNEAQ (reference sequence). The CDR3 is made up of 13 amino acids. The V end lost 3 bases, the J end lost 1 base, and 7 bases lay between the germline ends. The CDR3: CASSFGQSYEQYF. In DNA form, the CDR3 reads TGTGCCAGCAGCTTTGGGCAGTCCTACGAGCAGTACTTC.

The rearrangement joins TRBV4-3 to TRBJ2-7, with 8 nucleotides matching TRBD2. J gave up 3 bases and V 0 bases, and 4 bases lay outside the gene matches. The CDR3 spans 15 residues. Germline V gives CDR1 LGHNA, CDR2 YSLEER. The CDR3 here is CASSQEGSGGYEQYF. CDR3 in DNA: TGCGCCAGCAGCCAAGAGGGCAGCGGGGGCTACGAGCAGTACTTC.

The chain uses TRBV2 and TRBJ2-5, with D possibly TRBD1 on 5 matching bases. V was clipped by 1 base and J by 4 bases, with 22 bases between them. The CDR3 contains 18 residues. Germline CDR1 is SNHLY and CDR2 is FYNNEI. CDR3 loop: CASSEVSPPTVRSETQYF. Written as DNA, the CDR3 is TGTGCCAGCAGTGAAGTATCCCCCCCGACAGTGCGGTCAGAGACCCAGTACTTC.

V is TRBV6-5 and J is TRBJ1-2; 7 bases are shared with TRBD1. The CDR3 sequence is 14 residues long. Germline values: CDR1 MNHEY, CDR2 SVGAGI. With 2 bases clipped from V and 4 bases from J, the junction kept 4 bases outside the gene matches. As DNA, the CDR3 is TGTGCCAGCAGTTACGGACAGGCCGGCTATGGCTACACCTTC. Its protein is CASSYGQAGYGYTF.

The chain uses TRBV27 and TRBJ2-7; D unresolved. V gave up 5 bases and J gave up 3 bases, with 8 bases separating them. The CDR3 sequence is 12 residues long. Germline assignment: CDR1 MNHEY and CDR2 SMNVEV (reference sequence). CDR3 nucleotides: TGTGCCAGCAGTGATAGCAGCTACGAGCAGTACTTC. Encoded protein: CASSDSSYEQYF.

The V and J genes are TRBV27 and TRBJ2-2; the D gene is possibly TRBD1 (6 bases). Germline lookup yields CDR1 MNHEY and CDR2 SMNVEV (reference sequence). The ends were cut back, 0 bases at V and 2 bases at J, with 13 bases in the middle. The CDR3 totals 17 residues. CDR3 in amino acids: CASSLSSRGLNTGELFF. For the CDR3, the DNA is TGTGCCAGCAGTTTATCAAGCAGGGGCCTTAACACCGGGGAGCTGTTTTTT.

V and J are TRBV27 and TRBJ1-1; D possibly corresponds to TRBD1 (6 bases). CDR3 size: 15 residues. Trimming shortened V by 0 bases and J by 11 bases, and 19 bases separated the two germline ends. Germline V lookup: CDR1 MNHEY, CDR2 SMNVEV (reference sequence). CDR3 in DNA: TGTGCCAGCAGTTTATCCCCTCAGACAGGTTTTCCGGCTTTCTTT. Amino acids: CASSLSPQTGFPAFF.

The chain has TRBV19 and TRBJ2-5, with D perhaps matching TRBD1 (5 bases). The CDR3 loop spans 13 amino acids. Germline V lookup: CDR1 LNHDA, CDR2 SQIVND (reference sequence). V shed 4 bases and J shed 4 bases, with 10 bases lying between them. CDR3 nucleotide sequence: TGTGCCAGTAGTACCGGACAAGGAGAGACCCAGTACTTC. Its protein product is CASSTGQGETQYF.

The chain uses TRBV4-3 and TRBJ2-7, with TRBD1 as a possible D gene (5 bases). In germline, CDR1 is LGHNA, CDR2 YSLEER. V was trimmed by 1 base and J by 0 bases, leaving 10 bases between them. This CDR3 has 15 amino acids. For the CDR3, the DNA is TGCGCCAGCAGCCAAGGAGCAGGGTACTCCTACGAGCAGTACTTC. Translation gives CASSQGAGYSYEQYF.

V gene TRBV4-1 combines with J gene TRBJ2-3; possibly TRBD2 for D (7 bases). The CDR3 has 16 amino acids. V was cut by 2 bases and J by 5 bases, with 17 bases left in between. The germline V gene has CDR1 MGHRA and CDR2 YSYEKL. The CDR3 sequence is CASSQNVVGGRDTQYF. The CDR3 region has the DNA TGCGCCAGCAGCCAAAACGTCGTGGGGGGGCGAGATACGCAGTATTTT.

This rearrangement joins TRBV2 to TRBJ1-1, with 9 nucleotides matching TRBD1. The germline CDR1 and CDR2 sequences are SNHLY and FYNNEI. The CDR3 sequence is 14 residues long. The V segment lost 7 bases and the J segment 3 bases; nucleotides outside the gene matches: 6. The CDR3 sequence is CASTGTGFDTEAFF. Here the CDR3 DNA reads TGTGCCAGCACGGGGACAGGGTTTGACACTGAAGCTTTCTTT.

This chain joins TRBV21-1 and TRBJ1-5; TRBD1 is the table's D call and was not checked against the DNA. TRBV21-1 is a pseudogene locus. This CDR3 region has 16 residues. The CDR3 here is CASSSWDRGREQPQHF. CDR3 DNA sequence: TGTGCCAGCAGCTCTTGGGACAGGGGGCGCGAGCAGCCCCAGCATTTT.

The sample holds a few counts of this clone. The chain is built from TRBV2 and TRBJ1-2, with 9 bases matching TRBD1. There are 14 residues in the CDR3. Germline-derived CDR1 and CDR2 are SNHLY and FYNNEI. Trimming took 6 bases from V and 8 from J; bases not matched to a gene: 10. CDR3 coding DNA: TGTGCCAGCAGCGAGGGGGGACAGGGACGGGGCTACACCTTC. Protein: CASSEGGQGRGYTF.

V is TRBV5-4 and J is TRBJ2-1, with D perhaps TRBD2 (5 bases). Germline V gives CDR1 SGHNT, CDR2 YYREEE (reference sequence). The CDR3 covers 13 residues. Trimming took 4 bases from V and 6 from J, leaving 11 bases between them. CDR3 sequence: CASSKDFFNEQFF. The CDR3 nucleotides are TGTGCCAGCAGCAAGGACTTTTTCAATGAGCAGTTCTTC.

The chain recombines TRBV7-9 with TRBJ2-6, with 8 positions matching TRBD1. Germline CDR1 SEHNR, CDR2 FQNEAQ (reference sequence). The CDR3 consists of 18 residues. J gave up 1 base and V 7 bases, and 12 bases lay outside the gene matches. CDR3 protein: CASTLAGGTLSGANVLTF. CDR3 nucleotides: TGTGCCAGCACTTTGGCAGGGGGCACCCTTTCTGGGGCCAACGTCCTGACTTTC.

V and J are TRBV7-9 and TRBJ2-1, with D perhaps TRBD2 (6 bases). V was cut by 1 base and J by 1 base, with 11 bases left in between. The CDR3 is 16 amino acids. The germline V gene has CDR1 SEHNR and CDR2 FQNEAQ (reference sequence). In nucleotides, the CDR3 is TGTGCCAGCAGCTTAGATGGGGGAGGATCCTACAATGAGCAGTTCTTC. Its protein product is CASSLDGGGSYNEQFF.

This clone was recorded a few times. The chain uses TRBV19 and TRBJ2-4; D perhaps matches TRBD2 (5 bases). With 2 bases removed from V and 0 bases from J, the gap between germline ends came to 11 bases. Germline CDR1 reads LNHDA; CDR2 reads SQIVND (reference sequence). The CDR3 is made up of 16 amino acids. The CDR3 DNA is TGTGCCAGTAGTATACAAGCGGACTTAGCCAAAAACATTCAGTACTTC. Protein sequence: CASSIQADLAKNIQYF.

The chain is built from TRBV7-9 and TRBJ2-1; TRBD1 agrees at 7 bases. The CDR3 spans 15 residues. The germline gives CDR1 SEHNR, CDR2 FQNEAQ (reference sequence). V lost 7 bases, J lost 8 bases, and 14 bases stayed unmatched. CDR3 nucleotide sequence: TGTGCCAGCATCAAGACAGGGTCCAGTCTGGATGAGCAGTTCTTC. It encodes CASIKTGSSLDEQFF.

The rearrangement links TRBV4-2 to TRBJ2-2; possibly TRBD1 for D (5 bases). The V gene lost 8 bases and the J gene lost 1 base, with 17 bases spanning the gap. Germline V gene sequence: CDR1 LGHNA, CDR2 YNFKEQ. The CDR3 spans 16 residues. This CDR3 reads CASDSEASLNTGELFF. Written as DNA, the CDR3 is TGTGCCAGCGACAGTGAAGCCTCATTGAACACCGGGGAGCTGTTTTTT.

V is TRBV5-1 and J is TRBJ1-2, with D unresolved. The germline V gene has CDR1 SGHRS and CDR2 YFSETQ. This CDR3 spans 12 amino acids. V was pared by 4 bases and J by 6 bases, with 10 bases between. CDR3 in DNA: TGCGCCAGCAGCCCCCTCGGAGATGGCTACACCTTC. Protein sequence: CASSPLGDGYTF.

The chain recombines TRBV6-1 with TRBJ1-2; D is unresolved. Trimming left V 8 bases short and J 7 bases short, with 14 bases between. This CDR3 is built from 12 residues. From germline, CDR1 is MNHNS and CDR2 SASEGT. Written as DNA, the CDR3 is TGTGCCAGCGAGGCGGGGATCGGTGGCTACACCTTC. Amino acid sequence: CASEAGIGGYTF.